The sequence of this T cell receptor (beta chain) was determined in a study of shared clonotypes between healthy human individuals. The table lists this clone with a count of one. Its matching antigen is unknown. Other nucleotide sequences in the sample specify the same CDR3. Study results and caveats: Owing to a small donor count, the genetic and exposure-history diversity represented was limited. Sorted-subset samples were not fully sequenced, rarefaction indicated.

Sequenced by immunoSEQ multiplex PCR; TCRdb stores in-frame clones only, minus some. Found here are nearly 750,000 clones, 72% of them singletons; the top ten hold more than 1.5%. This CDR3 spans 15 amino acids. Trimming took off 2 bases at V and 2 bases at J, with 10 bases between the two ends. Germline loops: CDR1 MDHEN, CDR2 SYDVKM. Sequencing used memory CD4+ T cells sorted from blood. Specified subset: CD45RA-negative fraction. The sequence was collected from a woman under 40 in good health. The V and J genes are TRBV28 and TRBJ1-5; no clear D gene. The CDR3 spells CASSLVGARNQPQHF. CDR3 DNA: TGTGCCAGCAGTTTAGTGGGAGCCCGCAATCAGCCCCAGCATTTT. The variable domain in full, with the rest retrieved from reference TRBV28 and TRBJ1-5, is DVKVTQSSRYLVKRTGEKVFLECVQDMDHENMFWYRQDPGLGLRLIYFSYDVKMKEKGDIPEGYSVSREKKERFSLILESASTNQTSMYLCASSLVGARNQPQHFGDGTRLSIL.